The 7 T cell receptor beta chains reported below all come from one sample, sequenced in a study of shared clonotypes between healthy human individuals. The repertoire was sequenced with immunoSEQ multiplex PCR; TCRdb's copy has only in-frame clones and lacks some. The table has 1.5 million to 2.5 million clones, approximately 94% seen once. As defined, naive CD8 cells were CD45RO-negative and positively selected for CCR7, with terminally differentiated effector memory CD45RA+ cells excluded. The sample was naive CD8+ T cells sorted from blood. The source of these receptors is a man younger than 30 in good health.

With respect to this clone: One junction end does not reproduce the germline sequence, and a read error may be involved. V is TRBV7-7 and J is TRBJ2-2; D tentatively fits TRBD1 or TRBD2 (6 bases each). This CDR3 contains 13 residues. Germline CDR1 is SSHAT and CDR2 is FNYEAQ (reference sequence). The CDR3 nucleotides read TGTGCTAGCAAGGAGGGGGGAACCGGGGAGCTGTTTTTT. This encodes CASKEGGTGELFF.

The chain uses TRBV13 and TRBJ2-2, with D possibly matching TRBD1 (5 bases). V lost 5 bases and J lost 2, with 9 bases in between. The CDR3 is 14 residues long. Germline CDR1 and CDR2: PRHDT and FYEKMQ (reference sequence). Here the CDR3 DNA reads TGTGCCAGCAGCCAGGGCCCTAACACCGGGGAGCTGTTTTTT. Translated: CASSQGPNTGELFF.

The sample holds one count of this clone. The chain uses TRBV2 and TRBJ2-3; D might be TRBD2 (5 bases). Per the germline V gene, CDR1 is SNHLY and CDR2 is FYNNEI. V gave up 5 bases and J gave up 2 bases, with 17 bases separating them. The CDR3 spans 16 residues. The CDR3 bases are TGTGCCAGCAGTCTCCTGAGTGAGGAGGCCACAGATACGCAGTATTTT. Translated: CASSLLSEEATDTQYF.

The J gene is TRBJ2-3, the V gene TRBV27, with 8 bases lining up with TRBD1. The germline gives CDR1 MNHEY, CDR2 SMNVEV (reference sequence). CDR3 size: 15 residues. V was clipped by 2 bases and J by 3 bases; unmatched bases: 4. The CDR3 here is CASSLGQGSTDTQYF. The CDR3 DNA follows: TGTGCCAGCAGTTTAGGACAGGGTTCGACAGATACGCAGTATTTT.

The chain couples TRBV2 to TRBJ2-1; maybe TRBD2 (6 bases). V lost 4 bases to trimming and J lost 15 bases, with 19 bases between them. CDR1 is SNHLY, CDR2 FYNNEI, per germline. The CDR3 runs 13 residues. CDR3 DNA sequence: TGTGCCAGCAGTGCGGGACTGGCCAAGGACCGGTTCTTC. Protein sequence: CASSAGLAKDRFF.

This clone was observed once. The rearrangement links TRBV7-2 to TRBJ2-2; 8 bases are shared with TRBD2. This CDR3 spans 15 amino acids. Germline CDR1 SGHTA, CDR2 FQGNSA. V was pared by 5 bases and J by 7 bases, with 9 bases of the junction left unmatched. The CDR3 loop reads CASSPEGLVFGELFF. The CDR3 DNA follows: TGTGCCAGCAGCCCAGAGGGACTAGTATTCGGGGAGCTGTTTTTT.

As DNA, the CDR3 is TGTGCCAGTAGTGCCCCGTGGTTGGATCCCTACGAGCAGTACTTC. This codes for CASSAPWLDPYEQYF. The chain uses TRBV19 and TRBJ2-7; D unclear. This CDR3 contains 15 residues. Per the germline V gene, CDR1 is LNHDA and CDR2 is SQIVND (reference sequence). Between the trimmed V and J ends, which lost 5 bases and 2 bases, there was a span of 16 bases.